This TCR beta chain was profiled in a study of cytotoxic CD8 clonotypes in ibrutinib-treated CLL. Study-level points and caveats: Samples were collected at differing times from sustained-remission and progressing patients. Baseline levels of clonality went above those of age-matched healthy donors and moved with circulating CD8+ T-cell counts.

The CDR3 is 11 residues long. V lost 2 bases and J lost 5, with 3 bases in between. Germline V CDR1 and CDR2: MNHEY, SVGAGI. In the case of this clone: Its antigen is not known.

Frozen-stored PBMCs produced approximately 2 micrograms of genomic DNA for TCR beta libraries. Clones were read by immunoSEQ multiplex PCR, and TCRdb kept only the in-frame ones, dropping some. The sample includes just under 70,000 clones, approximately 70% of them seen just once. The chain has TRBV6-5 and TRBJ2-5; D uncertain. The material sequenced was PBMCs, taken after 12 months of ibrutinib treatment. The source is a human donor with chronic lymphocytic leukemia. CDR3 in DNA: TGTGCCAGCAGTTACGGCGAGACCCAGTACTTC. This gives the protein CASSYGETQYF.